Listed below are T cell receptor beta chains from one sample, sequenced in a study of CD8+ T cells in alopecia areata. The method was immunoSEQ multiplex PCR; TCRdb's version includes in-frame clones alone and lacks a portion of them. The repertoire holds about 20,000 clones, with more than 50% as singletons. The specimen comprised skin, sampled at week 0. The origin of the receptors is a human donor with alopecia areata. CDR3s include the opening cysteine and the closing phenylalanine or tryptophan. Fields, in order: J gene, D gene, V gene, clone size, CDR3 DNA, CDR3 protein. D genes are given only for firm matches. Size values are once, few and many counts, or a class for expanded clones, and some rows have none.

TRBJ2-7 | NA | TRBV6-6 | NA | TGTGCCAGCAGTTCGACAGGAATCGAGCAGTACTTC | CASSSTGIEQYF
TRBJ1-1 | TRBD1 | TRBV23-1 | NA | TGCGCCAGCAGTCAATCTTTAGGACAGGCATACACTGAAGCTTTCTTT | CASSQSLGQAYTEAFF
TRBJ1-1 | NA | TRBV9 | NA | TGTGCCAGCAGCGTAGAATCCAGACCTGAAGCTTTCTTT | CASSVESRPEAFF
TRBJ1-2 | NA | TRBV18 | NA | TGTGCCAGCTCACCACCGGGCAGGGCTTCCCATGGCTACACCTTC | CASSPPGRASHGYTF
TRBJ2-1 | NA | TRBV13 | NA | TGTGCCAGCAGCTTAACCCTAAAACCCCCCAATGAGCAGTTCTTC | CASSLTLKPPNEQFF
TRBJ2-7 | NA | TRBV4-1 | once | TGCGCCAGCAGCCAAAGATTCGTATATTGGGCCCACGAGGGCGAGCAGTACTTC | CASSQRFVYWAHEGEQYF
TRBJ2-5 | NA | TRBV7-2 | NA | TGTGCCAGCAGCTTAGCGCCGCCTAGCCTGGAGACCCAGTACTTC | CASSLAPPSLETQYF
TRBJ2-3 | NA | TRBV6-6 | few | TGTGCCAGCACCTGGGACAGCACAGATACGCAGTATTTT | CASTWDSTDTQYF
TRBJ1-3 | NA | TRBV6-6 | NA | TGTGCCAGCAGCCCACCCGACAGGAACCTTGGAAACACCATATATTTT | CASSPPDRNLGNTIYF
TRBJ1-1 | NA | TRBV6-1 | once | TGTGCCAGCACCCTAGAGCCTGGGGCTGAAGCTTTCTTT | CASTLEPGAEAFF
TRBJ2-7 | TRBD1 | TRBV7-9 | NA | TGTGCCAGCAGCCCTGACAGGGGCCACGAGCAGTACTTC | CASSPDRGHEQYF
TRBJ2-1 | NA | TRBV5-1 | NA | TGCGCCAGCAGCTTGGCCGACAATGAGCAGTTCTTC | CASSLADNEQFF
TRBJ1-1 | TRBD1 | TRBV19 | NA | TGTGCCAGTAGTCCGTGGACAGGGAACACTGAAGCTTTCTTT | CASSPWTGNTEAFF
TRBJ2-5 | TRBD2 | TRBV7-2 | NA | TGTGCCAGCAGCTTAGTTTATCAGTGGGGGGGGGAGACCCAGTACTTC | CASSLVYQWGGETQYF
TRBJ2-1 | NA | TRBV4-3 | NA | TGCGCCAGCAGCCCTGATTCCGCGGGGCTTAACAATGAGCAGTTCTTC | CASSPDSAGLNNEQFF
TRBJ2-1 | TRBD2 | TRBV9 | few | TGTGCCAGCAGCCACCGACTAGCGGGGGGGCGAGAGCAGTTCTTC | CASSHRLAGGREQFF
TRBJ2-3 | NA | TRBV5-1 | NA | TGCGCCAGCAGCTTGGGACCCGGGGCCTCTAGCACAGATACGCAGTATTTT | CASSLGPGASSTDTQYF
TRBJ2-5 | TRBD2 | TRBV7-9 | NA | TGTGCCAGCAGCCTCGGGGGGGAAGAGACCCAGTACTTC | CASSLGGEETQYF
TRBJ2-5 | NA | TRBV7-8 | NA | TGTGCCAGCAGCCCCGGGGGGCTTTCAGAAGAGACCCAGTACTTC | CASSPGGLSEETQYF
TRBJ1-5 | NA | TRBV7-2 | NA | TGTGCCAGCAGCTTCGCCCGACCGAACCAGCCCCAGCATTTT | CASSFARPNQPQHF
TRBJ2-5 | TRBD1 | TRBV7-2 | NA | TGTGCCAGCAGCTTAGTAGGGGGCGGGGAGACCCAGTACTTC | CASSLVGGGETQYF
TRBJ2-1 | TRBD1 | TRBV4-1 | NA | TGCGCCAGCAGCCAAGACGCCGGGACAGGACACGCTGAGCAGTTCTTC | CASSQDAGTGHAEQFF
TRBJ1-4 | TRBD1 | TRBV5-1 | NA | TGCGCCAGCAGCTTGGGGGACAGTTCTAATGAAAAACTGTTTTTT | CASSLGDSSNEKLFF
TRBJ2-1 | NA | TRBV4-3 | NA | TGCGCCAGCAGCCAAGATATGGCTTACAATGAGCAGTTCTTC | CASSQDMAYNEQFF
TRBJ1-1 | NA | TRBV18 | NA | TGCGCCAGCTCACCACTACAGGGCGAAGCTTTCTTT | CASSPLQGEAFF
TRBJ2-4 | NA | TRBV21-1 | NA | TGTGCCAGCAGAAAAATGTGGGACAGCCCAGCCAAAAACATTCAGTACTTC | CASRKMWDSPAKNIQYF
TRBJ2-7 | TRBD2 | TRBV4-1 | NA | TGCGCCAGCAGCCAAGAGGCAGGGAGGGCAGTCTACGAGCAGTACTTC | CASSQEAGRAVYEQYF
TRBJ1-1 | NA | TRBV7-2 | NA | TGTGCCAGCAGCACACAACAGACCATGAACACTGAAGCTTTCTTT | CASSTQQTMNTEAFF
TRBJ1-5 | NA | TRBV6-6 | NA | TGTGCCAGCAACAAACAGGGCGGAAGCAATCAGCCCCAGCATTTT | CASNKQGGSNQPQHF
TRBJ1-6 | NA | TRBV5-6 | NA | TGTGCCAGCGGCTTGTCGCCTAGCCACTATAATTCACCCCTCCACTTT | CASGLSPSHYNSPLHF
TRBJ1-4 | NA | TRBV5-4 | once | TGTGCCAGCAGCTTGGTCGGTGAAAAACTGTTTTTT | CASSLVGEKLFF
TRBJ2-3 | NA | TRBV29-1 | once | TGCAGCGTTGAGGTGGCCGGTGCCGGAGATACGCAGTATTTT | CSVEVAGAGDTQYF
TRBJ2-1 | NA | TRBV7-2 | NA | TGTGCCAGCAGCTTATTTTTCGAGGCAGGTAGCTACAATGAGCAGTTCTTC | CASSLFFEAGSYNEQFF
TRBJ2-7 | NA | TRBV4-3 | few | TGCGCCAGCAGCCAAGCGGACTTAGCTTCCTACGAGCAGTACTTC | CASSQADLASYEQYF
TRBJ2-3 | TRBD2 | TRBV4-2 | NA | TGTGCCAGCAGCCAGCCCGGGACTAGCGACACAGATACGCAGTATTTT | CASSQPGTSDTDTQYF
TRBJ1-4 | TRBD1 | TRBV6-1 | NA | TGTGCCAGCATCAGGGGGCTTGGTGAAAAACTGTTTTTT | CASIRGLGEKLFF
TRBJ1-1 | TRBD1 | TRBV7-8 | once | TGTGCCAGCAGCTTAGGTTGGACAGGGGCTGAAGCTTTCTTT | CASSLGWTGAEAFF
TRBJ2-5 | NA | TRBV2 | NA | TGTGCCAGCAGACGACTAGATGTGTTCGAGACCCAGTACTTC | CASRRLDVFETQYF
TRBJ2-7 | NA | TRBV5-1 | NA | TGCGCCAGCAGCTTGACCCCAGGGGTGAGCTCCTACGAGCAGTACTTC | CASSLTPGVSSYEQYF
TRBJ1-1 | NA | TRBV7-9 | NA | TGTGCCAGCAGCTTAAAACAGGGCACTGAAGCTTTCTTT | CASSLKQGTEAFF
TRBJ2-2 | NA | TRBV4-3 | NA | TGCGCCAGCAGCCAAGATCAGGGGATCGGGGAGCTGTTTTTT | CASSQDQGIGELFF
TRBJ2-1 | TRBD2 | TRBV5-8 | NA | TGTGCCAGCAGCTTGGGCCTAGCGGGGGTGTACAATGAGCAGTTCTTC | CASSLGLAGVYNEQFF
TRBJ1-1 | TRBD1 | TRBV6-6 | NA | TGTGCCAGCAGTTACCCGGGACAGGGATACACTGAAGCTTTCTTT | CASSYPGQGYTEAFF
TRBJ1-2 | TRBD1 | TRBV5-4 | NA | TGTGCCAGCAGCTTGGCCCGGACAGGGAGCTATGGCTACACCTTC | CASSLARTGSYGYTF
TRBJ2-3 | NA | TRBV7-2 | NA | TGTGCCAGCAGCTTACGATTGGGTCTTACAGATACGCAGTATTTT | CASSLRLGLTDTQYF
TRBJ2-7 | NA | TRBV11-3 | NA | TGTGCCAGCAGCTTAATGGGGGCCGGGAACGAGCAGTACTTC | CASSLMGAGNEQYF
TRBJ1-2 | TRBD1 | TRBV7-2 | NA | TGTGCCAGCAGCTCCACCCGACAGGGTTGGTATGGCTACACCTTC | CASSSTRQGWYGYTF
TRBJ1-5 | TRBD1 | TRBV27 | NA | TGTGCCAGCAGTTTACAGGGACAGGCCGGTCAGCCCCAGCATTTT | CASSLQGQAGQPQHF
TRBJ1-1 | TRBD1 | TRBV2 | NA | TGTGCCAGCAGTGATGGACAGGGGTTGGAAGCTTTCTTT | CASSDGQGLEAFF
TRBJ2-1 | NA | TRBV2 | NA | TGTGCCAGCAGTCGGACCAACAATGAGCAGTTCTTC | CASSRTNNEQFF
TRBJ2-1 | NA | TRBV7-8 | NA | TGTGCCAGCAGCTTTTACGGCATCCCCGAAGAAAATGAGCAGTTCTTC | CASSFYGIPEENEQFF
TRBJ1-6 | TRBD1 | TRBV7-2 | NA | TGTGCCAGCAGCGAAGGACAGGGATTCAATTCACCCCTCCACTTT | CASSEGQGFNSPLHF
TRBJ2-7 | NA | TRBV18 | NA | TGTGCCAGCTCACAGGGGGACGAGCAGTACTTC | CASSQGDEQYF
TRBJ2-1 | NA | TRBV7-2 | NA | TGTGCCAGCAGGCGGGGTGAGGGTACCTACAATGAGCAGTTCTTC | CASRRGEGTYNEQFF
TRBJ2-1 | TRBD2 | TRBV6-5 | NA | TGTGCCAGCAGTTACTTGTGGACTAGCGGATACAATGAGCAGTTCTTC | CASSYLWTSGYNEQFF
TRBJ2-5 | NA | TRBV7-2 | NA | TGTGCCAGCAGCCCCTCGCGGGAAGAGACCCAGTACTTC | CASSPSREETQYF